The subject of this entry is one T cell receptor beta chain. Its antigen is unidentified. This CDR3 has 12 amino acids. In germline, CDR1 is SEHNR, CDR2 FQNEAQ (reference sequence). Trimming stripped 2 bases from V and 5 bases from J, with 7 bases between. This entry comes from a study of cytomegalovirus exposure and HLA in healthy donors. For the study at large: The early release's HLA-typed donors yielded approximately 81 million unique TCRs. Study conclusions and caveats: Fewer N-insertions (relative to the roughly 660-donor mean) were reportedly seen in an Asian-associated ancestry cluster in a later analysis.

Amplification used 60 Vbeta primers and 13 Jbeta primers. Sequencing used immunoSEQ multiplex PCR; TCRdb keeps in-frame clones, though not all of them. The repertoire shows approximately 110,000 clones; the top ten hold over 0.8%. The J gene is TRBJ2-7, the V gene TRBV7-9; no clear D. The clonotype originates from a man younger than 35 in good health and CMV-seronegative. The specimen was PBMCs. In DNA form, the CDR3 reads TGTGCCAGCAGCTTACGACTCCACGAGCAGTACTTC. Protein: CASSLRLHEQYF.